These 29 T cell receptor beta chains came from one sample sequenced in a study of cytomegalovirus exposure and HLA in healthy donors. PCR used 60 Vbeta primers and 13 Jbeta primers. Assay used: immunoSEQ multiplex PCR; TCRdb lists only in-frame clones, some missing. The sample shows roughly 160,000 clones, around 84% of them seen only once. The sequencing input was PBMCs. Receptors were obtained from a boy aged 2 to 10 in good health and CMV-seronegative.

The CDR3 spells CASSQVRQGARETQYF. The CDR3 DNA is TGTGCCAGCAGCCAAGTGAGACAGGGGGCGAGGGAGACCCAGTACTTC. The chain has TRBV14 and TRBJ2-5; 10 bases are a match to TRBD1. The germline CDR1 and CDR2 sequences are SGHDN and FVKESK. This CDR3 is built from 16 residues. V lost 1 base, J lost 5 bases, and 7 bases stayed unmatched.

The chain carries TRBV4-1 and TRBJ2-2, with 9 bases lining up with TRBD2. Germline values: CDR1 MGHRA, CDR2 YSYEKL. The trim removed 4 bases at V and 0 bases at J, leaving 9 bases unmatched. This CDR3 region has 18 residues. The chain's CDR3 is CASSRPVIAGANTGELFF. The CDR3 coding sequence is TGCGCCAGCAGCCGTCCTGTTATAGCGGGAGCGAACACCGGGGAGCTGTTTTTT.

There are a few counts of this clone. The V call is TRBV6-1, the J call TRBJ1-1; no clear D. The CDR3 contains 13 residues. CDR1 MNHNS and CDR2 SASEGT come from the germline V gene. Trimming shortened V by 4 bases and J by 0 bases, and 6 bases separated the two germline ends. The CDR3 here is CASSAKMNTEAFF. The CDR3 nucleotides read TGTGCCAGCAGTGCAAAAATGAACACTGAAGCTTTCTTT.

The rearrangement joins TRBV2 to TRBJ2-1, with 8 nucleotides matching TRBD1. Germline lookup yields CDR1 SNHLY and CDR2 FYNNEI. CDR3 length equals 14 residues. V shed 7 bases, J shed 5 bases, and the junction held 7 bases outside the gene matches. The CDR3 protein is CASITGTGHNEQFF. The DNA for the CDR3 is TGTGCCAGCATAACCGGGACAGGTCACAATGAGCAGTTCTTC.

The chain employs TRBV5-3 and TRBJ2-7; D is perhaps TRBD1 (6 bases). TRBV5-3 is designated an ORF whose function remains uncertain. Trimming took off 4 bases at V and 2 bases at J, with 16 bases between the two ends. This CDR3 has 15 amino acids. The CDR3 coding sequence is TGTGCCAGAAGCATAACAGGGTGTGGGCCCTACGAGCAGTACTTC. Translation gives CARSITGCGPYEQYF.

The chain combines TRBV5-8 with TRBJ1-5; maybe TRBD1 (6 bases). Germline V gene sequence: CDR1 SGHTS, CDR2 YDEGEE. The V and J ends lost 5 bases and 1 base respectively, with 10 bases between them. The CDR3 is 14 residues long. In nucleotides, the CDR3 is TGTGCCAGCAGGGGGGCTTTCAGCAATCAGCCCCAGCATTTT. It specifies CASRGAFSNQPQHF.

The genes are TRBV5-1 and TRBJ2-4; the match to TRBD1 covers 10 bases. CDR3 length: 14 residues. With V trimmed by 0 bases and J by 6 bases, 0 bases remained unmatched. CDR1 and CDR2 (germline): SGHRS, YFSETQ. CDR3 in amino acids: CASSLGQGANIQYF. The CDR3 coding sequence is TGCGCCAGCAGCTTGGGACAGGGGGCAAACATTCAGTACTTC.

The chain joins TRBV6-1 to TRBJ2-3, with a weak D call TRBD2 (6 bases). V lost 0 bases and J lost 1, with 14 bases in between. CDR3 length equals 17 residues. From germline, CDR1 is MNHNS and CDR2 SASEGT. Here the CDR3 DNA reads TGTGCCAGCAGTGAAGCTCCGCCAGGCGGGGGCACAGATACGCAGTATTTT. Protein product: CASSEAPPGGGTDTQYF.

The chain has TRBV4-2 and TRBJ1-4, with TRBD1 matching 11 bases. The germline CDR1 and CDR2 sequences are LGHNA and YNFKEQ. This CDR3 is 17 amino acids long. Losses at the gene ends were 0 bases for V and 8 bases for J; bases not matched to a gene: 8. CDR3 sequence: CASSQDWDRGEGEKLFF. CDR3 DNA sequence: TGTGCCAGCAGCCAAGATTGGGACAGGGGGGAAGGGGAAAAACTGTTTTTT.

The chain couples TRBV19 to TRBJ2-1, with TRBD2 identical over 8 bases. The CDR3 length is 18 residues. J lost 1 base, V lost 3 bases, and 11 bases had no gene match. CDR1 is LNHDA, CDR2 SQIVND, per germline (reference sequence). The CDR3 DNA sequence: TGTGCCAGTAGTATTTTAGCGGGACCCGAGTATTCCTACAATGAGCAGTTCTTC. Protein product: CASSILAGPEYSYNEQFF. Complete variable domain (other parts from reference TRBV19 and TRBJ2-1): DGGITQSPKYLFRKEGQNVTLSCEQNLNHDAMYWYRQDPGQGLRLIYYSQIVNDFQKGDIAEGYSVSREKKESFPLTVTSAQKNPTAFYLCASSILAGPEYSYNEQFFGPGTRLTVL.

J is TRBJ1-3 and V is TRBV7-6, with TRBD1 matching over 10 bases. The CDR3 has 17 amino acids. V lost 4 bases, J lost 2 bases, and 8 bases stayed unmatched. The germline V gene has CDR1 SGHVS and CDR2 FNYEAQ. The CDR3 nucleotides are TGTGCCAGCAGCTCCGACCGGGACAGGGGCACTGGAAACACCATATATTTT. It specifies CASSSDRDRGTGNTIYF.

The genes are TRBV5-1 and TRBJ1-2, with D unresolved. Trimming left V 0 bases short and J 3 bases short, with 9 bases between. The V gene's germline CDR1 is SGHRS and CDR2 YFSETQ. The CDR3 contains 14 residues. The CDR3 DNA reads TGCGCCAGCAGCTTGGCTCTAGGAGACTATGGCTACACCTTC. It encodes CASSLALGDYGYTF.

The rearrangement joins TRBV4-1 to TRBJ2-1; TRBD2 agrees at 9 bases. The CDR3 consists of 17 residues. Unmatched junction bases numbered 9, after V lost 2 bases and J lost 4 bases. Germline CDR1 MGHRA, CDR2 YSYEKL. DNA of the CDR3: TGCGCCAGCAGCCAAAGGGAGGAGACTAGCGGATACAATGAGCAGTTCTTC. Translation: CASSQREETSGYNEQFF.

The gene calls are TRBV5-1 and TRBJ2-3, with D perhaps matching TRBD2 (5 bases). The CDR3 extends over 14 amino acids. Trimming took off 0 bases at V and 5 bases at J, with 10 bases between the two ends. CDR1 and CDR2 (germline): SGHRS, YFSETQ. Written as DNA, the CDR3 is TGCGCCAGCAGCTTGGGAGGGTCGGAAGATACGCAGTATTTT. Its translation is CASSLGGSEDTQYF.

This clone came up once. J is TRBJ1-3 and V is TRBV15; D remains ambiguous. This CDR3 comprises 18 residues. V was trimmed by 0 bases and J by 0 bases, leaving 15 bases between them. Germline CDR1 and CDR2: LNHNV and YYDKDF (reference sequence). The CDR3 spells CATSRDSGNLFSGNTIYF. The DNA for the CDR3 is TGTGCCACCAGCAGAGATTCGGGAAACCTTTTCTCTGGAAACACCATATATTTT. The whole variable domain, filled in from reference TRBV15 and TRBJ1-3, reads DAMVIQNPRYQVTQFGKPVTLSCSQTLNHNVMYWYQQKSSQAPKLLFHYYDKDFNNEADTPDNFQSRRPNTSFCFLDIRSPGLGDTAMYLCATSRDSGNLFSGNTIYFGEGSWLTVV.

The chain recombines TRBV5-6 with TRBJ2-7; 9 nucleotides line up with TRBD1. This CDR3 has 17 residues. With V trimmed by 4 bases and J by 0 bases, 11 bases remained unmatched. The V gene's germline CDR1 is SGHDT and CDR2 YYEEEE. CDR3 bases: TGTGCCAGCAGCCGCGGAACGGACAGGGGCCTCTCCTACGAGCAGTACTTC. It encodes CASSRGTDRGLSYEQYF.

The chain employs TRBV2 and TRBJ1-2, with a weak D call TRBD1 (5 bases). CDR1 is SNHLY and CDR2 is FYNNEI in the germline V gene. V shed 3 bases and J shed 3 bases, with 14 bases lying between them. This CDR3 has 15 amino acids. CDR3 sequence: CASSDWGGIDYGYTF. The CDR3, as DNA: TGTGCCAGCAGTGATTGGGGGGGTATTGACTATGGCTACACCTTC.

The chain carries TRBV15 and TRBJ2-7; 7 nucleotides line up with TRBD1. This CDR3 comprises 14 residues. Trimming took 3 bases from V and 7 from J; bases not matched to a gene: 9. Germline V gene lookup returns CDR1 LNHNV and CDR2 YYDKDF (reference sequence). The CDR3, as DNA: TGTGCCACCAGCAGTAACCGGGACAGAGGAGAGCAGTACTTC. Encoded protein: CATSSNRDRGEQYF.

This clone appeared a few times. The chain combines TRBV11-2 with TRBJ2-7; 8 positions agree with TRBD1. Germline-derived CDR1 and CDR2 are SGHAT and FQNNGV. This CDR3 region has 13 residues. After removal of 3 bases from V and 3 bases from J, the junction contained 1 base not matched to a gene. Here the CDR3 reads CASSLGTGYEQYF. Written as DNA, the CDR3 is TGTGCCAGCAGCTTGGGGACAGGCTACGAGCAGTACTTC.

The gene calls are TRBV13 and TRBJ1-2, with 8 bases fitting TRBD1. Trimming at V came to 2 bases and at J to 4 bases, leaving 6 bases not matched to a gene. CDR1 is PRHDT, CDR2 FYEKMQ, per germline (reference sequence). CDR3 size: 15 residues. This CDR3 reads CASSLRQGASYGYTF. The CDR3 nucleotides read TGTGCCAGCAGCTTACGTCAGGGGGCCTCCTATGGCTACACCTTC.

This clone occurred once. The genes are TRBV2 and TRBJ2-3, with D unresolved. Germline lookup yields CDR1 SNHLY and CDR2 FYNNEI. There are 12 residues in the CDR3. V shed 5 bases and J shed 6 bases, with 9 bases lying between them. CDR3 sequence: CASSLDRDTQYF. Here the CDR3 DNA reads TGTGCCAGCAGTTTAGATCGGGATACGCAGTATTTT.

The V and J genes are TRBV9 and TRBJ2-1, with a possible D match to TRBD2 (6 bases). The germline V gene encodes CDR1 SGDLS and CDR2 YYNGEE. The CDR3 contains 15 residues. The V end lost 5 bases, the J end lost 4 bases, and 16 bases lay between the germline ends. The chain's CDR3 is CASRAGTVGYNEQFF. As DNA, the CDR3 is TGTGCCAGCAGAGCCGGGACTGTGGGGTACAATGAGCAGTTCTTC.

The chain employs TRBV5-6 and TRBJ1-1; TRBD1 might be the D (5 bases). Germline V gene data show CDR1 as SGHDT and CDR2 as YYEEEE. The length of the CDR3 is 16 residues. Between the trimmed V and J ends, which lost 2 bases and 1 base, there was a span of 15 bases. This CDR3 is CASSFKEGRGNTEAFF. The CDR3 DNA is TGTGCCAGCAGCTTTAAGGAGGGACGGGGGAACACTGAAGCTTTCTTT.

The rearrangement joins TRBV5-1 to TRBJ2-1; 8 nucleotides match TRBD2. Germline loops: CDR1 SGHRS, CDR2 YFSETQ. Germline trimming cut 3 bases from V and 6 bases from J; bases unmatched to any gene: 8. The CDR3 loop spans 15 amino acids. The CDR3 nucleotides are TGCGCCAGCAGCTCAACTAGCGGAGCCATCAATGAGCAGTTCTTC. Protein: CASSSTSGAINEQFF.

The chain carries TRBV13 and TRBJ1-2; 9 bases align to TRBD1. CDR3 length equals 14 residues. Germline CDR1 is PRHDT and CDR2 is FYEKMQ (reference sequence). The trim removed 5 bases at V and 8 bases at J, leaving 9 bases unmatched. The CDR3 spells CASSTWTGVSGYTF. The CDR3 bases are TGTGCCAGCAGCACCTGGACAGGGGTTAGCGGCTACACCTTC.

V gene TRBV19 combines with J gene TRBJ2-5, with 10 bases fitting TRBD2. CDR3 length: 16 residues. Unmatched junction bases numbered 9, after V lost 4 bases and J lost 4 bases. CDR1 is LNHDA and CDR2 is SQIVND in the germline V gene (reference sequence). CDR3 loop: CASSTERGGPAETQYF. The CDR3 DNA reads TGTGCCAGTAGTACCGAGCGGGGGGGCCCGGCAGAGACCCAGTACTTC.

The CDR3 protein is CASSGTGGPYEQYF. CDR3 nucleotides: TGTGCCAGCAGTGGGACAGGGGGACCCTACGAGCAGTACTTC. V gene TRBV11-2 combines with J gene TRBJ2-7; the match to TRBD1 covers 11 bases. Looked up from germline, CDR1 is SGHAT and CDR2 is FQNNGV. Trimming at V came to 6 bases and at J to 2 bases, leaving 3 bases not matched to a gene. This CDR3 has 14 amino acids.

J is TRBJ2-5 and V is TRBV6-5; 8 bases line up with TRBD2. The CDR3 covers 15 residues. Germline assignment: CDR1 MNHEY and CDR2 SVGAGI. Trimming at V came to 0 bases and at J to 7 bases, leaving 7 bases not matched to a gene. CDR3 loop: CASSYSSASGGTQYF. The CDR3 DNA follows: TGTGCCAGCAGTTACTCGTCCGCCAGCGGGGGGACCCAGTACTTC.

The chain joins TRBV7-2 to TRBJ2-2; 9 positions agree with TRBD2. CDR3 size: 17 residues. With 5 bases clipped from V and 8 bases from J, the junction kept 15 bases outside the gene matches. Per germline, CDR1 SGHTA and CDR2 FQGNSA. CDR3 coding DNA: TGTGCCAGCAGCCCCTCGGGCGGGGGGGCCCCTTGGGGGGAGCTGTTTTTT. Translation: CASSPSGGGAPWGELFF.